Listed here are 8 T cell receptor beta chains from one sample, sequenced in a study of graft-versus-host responses after intestinal transplantation (dated by TCRdb to the early 2020s). Per the publication, the time point label means: cells obtained before transplantation from donor or recipient. Receptors were amplified or captured by the immunoSEQ multiplex PCR assay. TCRdb stores this immuneACCESS table with in-frame sequences only. Part of the clones is absent; in the studies checked, under half of the shortfall reflects unresolved V genes, and no reason is known for the rest. This sample has about 90,000 clones in its table, and roughly 89% of those were observed once. The ten largest clonotypes hold about 0.29% of the sample. These receptors have no identified antigens. The sample consisted of unstimulated CD4+ T cells sorted from spleen or lymph node cells, taken before intestinal transplant. Source of these receptors: a human donor who received an intestinal transplant.

The chain uses TRBV23-1 and TRBJ1-5; 7 bases are a match to TRBD1. TRBV23-1 is placed among ORFs of uncertain function. With 11 bases clipped from V and 0 bases from J, the junction kept 13 bases outside the gene matches. The CDR3 has 16 residues. CDR3 sequence (DNA): TGCGCCCGGAGGGACAGTCTAAGGACTAGCAATCAGCCCCAGCATTTT. This translates into CARRDSLRTSNQPQHF.

V is TRBV19 and J is TRBJ2-5, with 8 nucleotides matching TRBD1. This CDR3 has 16 amino acids. V dropped 6 bases and J dropped 4; count of bases not matched to a gene: 13. Germline loops: CDR1 LNHDA, CDR2 SQIVND (reference sequence). This CDR3 reads CASSPGAGGKGETQYF. The CDR3 region has the DNA TGTGCCAGTAGCCCCGGGGCAGGGGGCAAGGGAGAGACCCAGTACTTC.

The CDR3 DNA reads as TGTGCCAGCAGCCATGGGGGAGCAGGGTACAATGAGCAGTTCTTC. Translation: CASSHGGAGYNEQFF. This chain joins TRBV2 and TRBJ2-1; perhaps D is TRBD1 or TRBD2 (5 bases each). Trimming shortened V by 6 bases and J by 4 bases, and 16 bases separated the two germline ends. CDR3 length equals 15 residues. From germline, CDR1 is SNHLY and CDR2 FYNNEI. The whole variable domain, filled in from reference TRBV2 and TRBJ2-1, reads EPEVTQTPSHQVTQMGQEVILRCVPISNHLYFYWYRQILGQKVEFLVSFYNNEISEKSEIFDDQFSVERPDGSNFTLKIRSTKLEDSAMYFCASSHGGAGYNEQFFGPGTRLTVL.

The rearrangement joins TRBV30 to TRBJ1-5, with a weak D call TRBD1 (6 bases). CDR1 and CDR2 (germline): GTSNPN, SVGIG (reference sequence). V was cut by 3 bases and J by 7 bases, with 13 bases left in between. This CDR3 region has 13 residues. The chain's CDR3 is CAWSWGAGQPQHF. For the CDR3, the DNA is TGTGCCTGGAGCTGGGGGGCAGGGCAGCCCCAGCATTTT.

The chain combines TRBV6-5 with TRBJ2-7, with 7 bases fitting TRBD2. V shed 6 bases and J 4 bases; nucleotides not matched to a gene: 3. The CDR3 runs 12 residues. CDR1 and CDR2 from the germline V gene are MNHEY and SVGAGI. The CDR3 reads CASSLGGYEQYF. The DNA for the CDR3 is TGTGCCAGCAGCCTCGGGGGGTACGAGCAGTACTTC.

The chain uses TRBV2 and TRBJ2-1; 12 bases match TRBD2. V was clipped by 5 bases and J by 6 bases; unmatched bases: 8. The CDR3 has 16 residues. Per the germline V gene, CDR1 is SNHLY and CDR2 is FYNNEI. CDR3 amino acids: CASSPLSLAGGNEQFF. Written as DNA, the CDR3 is TGTGCCAGCAGTCCCCTCTCACTAGCGGGAGGCAATGAGCAGTTCTTC. The variable domain in full, completed from reference TRBV2 and TRBJ2-1, reads EPEVTQTPSHQVTQMGQEVILRCVPISNHLYFYWYRQILGQKVEFLVSFYNNEISEKSEIFDDQFSVERPDGSNFTLKIRSTKLEDSAMYFCASSPLSLAGGNEQFFGPGTRLTVL.

This rearrangement joins TRBV30 to TRBJ1-2, with TRBD1 matching 10 bases. Germline V gives CDR1 GTSNPN, CDR2 SVGIG (reference sequence). The CDR3 is made up of 16 amino acids. Unmatched junction bases numbered 8, after V lost 2 bases and J lost 2 bases. In nucleotides, the CDR3 is TGTGCCTGGAGTACCCGAAGGACAGGGGGGAACTATGGCTACACCTTC. It is translated as CAWSTRRTGGNYGYTF.

The V and J genes are TRBV27 and TRBJ2-7; no clear D gene. The CDR3 spans 14 residues. Germline values: CDR1 MNHEY, CDR2 SMNVEV (reference sequence). V was clipped by 3 bases and J by 4 bases, with 13 bases between them. This CDR3 is CASSFGEERYEQYF. CDR3 nucleotide sequence: TGTGCCAGCAGTTTTGGAGAGGAGCGTTACGAGCAGTACTTC.